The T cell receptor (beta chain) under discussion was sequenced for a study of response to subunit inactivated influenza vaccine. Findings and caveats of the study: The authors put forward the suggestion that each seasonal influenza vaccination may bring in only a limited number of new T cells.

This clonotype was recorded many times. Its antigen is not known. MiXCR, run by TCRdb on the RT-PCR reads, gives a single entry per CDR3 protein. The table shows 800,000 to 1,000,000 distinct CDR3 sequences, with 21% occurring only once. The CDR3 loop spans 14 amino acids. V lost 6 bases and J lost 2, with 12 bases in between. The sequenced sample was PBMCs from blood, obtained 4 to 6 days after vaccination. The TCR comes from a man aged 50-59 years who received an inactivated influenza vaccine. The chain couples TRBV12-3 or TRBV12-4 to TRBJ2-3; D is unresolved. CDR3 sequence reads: CASRQNRDTDTQYF. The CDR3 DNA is TGTGCCAGCAGACAAAACCGCGACACAGATACGCAGTATTTT.